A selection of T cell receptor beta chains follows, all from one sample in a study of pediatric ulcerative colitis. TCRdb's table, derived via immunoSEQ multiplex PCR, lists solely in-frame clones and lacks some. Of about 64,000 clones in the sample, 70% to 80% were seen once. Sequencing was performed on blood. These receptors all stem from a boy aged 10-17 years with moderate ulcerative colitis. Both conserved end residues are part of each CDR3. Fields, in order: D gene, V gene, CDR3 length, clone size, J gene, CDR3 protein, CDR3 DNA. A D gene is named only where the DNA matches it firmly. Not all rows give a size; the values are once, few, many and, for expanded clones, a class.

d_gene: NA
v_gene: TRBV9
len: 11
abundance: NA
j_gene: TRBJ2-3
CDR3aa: CASSGLRTMGF
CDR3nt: TGTGCCAGCAGCGGCCTACGTACGATGGGGTTT

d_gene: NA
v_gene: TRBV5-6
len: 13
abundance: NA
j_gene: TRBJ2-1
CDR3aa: CASSAGKEDEQFF
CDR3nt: TGTGCCAGCAGCGCCGGGAAGGAGGATGAGCAGTTCTTC

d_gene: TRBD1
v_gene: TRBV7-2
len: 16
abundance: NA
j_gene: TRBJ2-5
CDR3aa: CASSPVGQGSQETQYF
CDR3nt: TGTGCCAGCAGCCCGGTGGGACAGGGATCTCAAGAGACCCAGTACTTC

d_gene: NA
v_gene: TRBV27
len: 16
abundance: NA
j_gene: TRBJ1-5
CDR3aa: CASSSSRGARNQPQHF
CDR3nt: TGTGCCAGCAGTTCATCTCGAGGAGCCCGCAATCAGCCCCAGCATTTT

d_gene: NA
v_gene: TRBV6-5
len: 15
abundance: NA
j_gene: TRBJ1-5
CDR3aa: CASRGRPGGHQPQHF
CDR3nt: TGTGCCAGCAGAGGTAGGCCGGGCGGGCATCAGCCCCAGCATTTT

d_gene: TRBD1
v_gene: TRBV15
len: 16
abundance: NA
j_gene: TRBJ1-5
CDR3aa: CATSGNDRGPNQPQHF
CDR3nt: TGTGCCACCAGCGGAAACGACAGGGGCCCTAATCAGCCCCAGCATTTT

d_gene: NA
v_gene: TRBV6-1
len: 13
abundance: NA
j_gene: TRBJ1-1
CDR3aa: CASTRDFAPEAFF
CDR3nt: TGTGCCAGCACCCGAGACTTTGCACCCGAAGCTTTCTTT

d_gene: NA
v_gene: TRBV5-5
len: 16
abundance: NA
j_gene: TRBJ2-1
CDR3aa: CASSLAIGGAYNEQFF
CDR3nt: TGTGCCAGCAGCTTGGCGATTGGGGGTGCCTACAATGAGCAGTTCTTC

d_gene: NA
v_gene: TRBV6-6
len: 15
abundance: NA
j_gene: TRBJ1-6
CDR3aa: CASSSRQGYNSPLHF
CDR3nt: TGTGCCAGCAGTAGCCGGCAGGGTTATAATTCACCCCTCCACTTT

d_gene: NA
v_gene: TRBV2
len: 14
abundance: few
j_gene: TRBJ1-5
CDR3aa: CASSPADRNQPQHF
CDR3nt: TGTGCCAGCAGCCCCGCGGACAGAAATCAGCCCCAGCATTTT

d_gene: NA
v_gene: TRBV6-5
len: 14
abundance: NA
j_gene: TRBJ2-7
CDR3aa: CASSYSEAAYEQYF
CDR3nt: TGTGCCAGCAGTTACTCGGAGGCAGCCTACGAGCAGTACTTC

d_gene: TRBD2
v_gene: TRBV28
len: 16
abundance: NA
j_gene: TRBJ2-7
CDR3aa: CASSSQMRRGWVEQYF
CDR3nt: TGTGCCAGCAGTTCCCAAATGCGGCGGGGGTGGGTCGAGCAGTACTTC

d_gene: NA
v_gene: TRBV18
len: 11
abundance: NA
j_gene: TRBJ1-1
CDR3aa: CASYGPSEAFF
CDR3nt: TGTGCCAGCTACGGTCCCTCTGAAGCTTTCTTT

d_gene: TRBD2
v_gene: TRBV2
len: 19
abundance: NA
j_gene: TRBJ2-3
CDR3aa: CASSETRRGVSTSTDTQYF
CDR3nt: TGTGCCAGCAGTGAAACCCGACGGGGGGTCAGCACTAGCACAGATACGCAGTATTTT

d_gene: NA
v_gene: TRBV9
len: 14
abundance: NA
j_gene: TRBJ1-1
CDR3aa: CASTGGGGETEAFF
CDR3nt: TGTGCCAGCACCGGGGGCGGCGGAGAGACTGAAGCTTTCTTT

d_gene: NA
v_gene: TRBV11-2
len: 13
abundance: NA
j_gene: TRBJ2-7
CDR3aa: CASSLALVGEQYF
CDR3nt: TGTGCCAGCAGCTTAGCCCTAGTGGGCGAGCAGTACTTC

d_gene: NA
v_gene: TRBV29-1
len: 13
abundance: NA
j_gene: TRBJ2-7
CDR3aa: CSVHEGGRSEQYF
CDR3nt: TGCAGCGTTCATGAGGGAGGACGGTCGGAGCAGTACTTC

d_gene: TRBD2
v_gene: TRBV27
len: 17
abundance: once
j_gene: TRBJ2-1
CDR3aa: CATWSGTSEYSLYEQFF
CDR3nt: TGTGCCACCTGGTCGGGGACTAGCGAATATAGTTTGTATGAGCAGTTCTTC

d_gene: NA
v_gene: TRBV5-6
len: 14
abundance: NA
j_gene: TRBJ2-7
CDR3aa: CASSLGTGACEQYF
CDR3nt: TGTGCCAGCAGCTTGGGGACCGGGGCCTGCGAGCAGTACTTC

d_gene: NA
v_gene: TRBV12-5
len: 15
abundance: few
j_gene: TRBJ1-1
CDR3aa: CASGLGGRLNTEAFF
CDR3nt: TGTGCTAGTGGTTTGGGGGGACGGTTGAACACTGAAGCTTTCTTT

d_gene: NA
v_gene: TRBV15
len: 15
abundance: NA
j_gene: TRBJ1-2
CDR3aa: CATSREFGGSLGYTF
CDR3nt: TGTGCCACCAGCAGAGAATTTGGCGGATCCTTAGGCTACACCTTC

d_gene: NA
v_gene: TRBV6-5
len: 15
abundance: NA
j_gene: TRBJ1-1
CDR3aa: CASSQTGSLYTEAFF
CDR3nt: TGTGCCAGCAGTCAAACAGGGTCCCTGTACACTGAAGCTTTCTTT

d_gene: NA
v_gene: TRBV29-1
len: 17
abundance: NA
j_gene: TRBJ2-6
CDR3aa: CSVVWRGGGSGANVLTF
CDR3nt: TGCAGCGTTGTATGGAGAGGGGGAGGATCTGGGGCCAACGTCCTGACTTTC

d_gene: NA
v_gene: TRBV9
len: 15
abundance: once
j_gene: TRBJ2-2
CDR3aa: CASSVAGSGTGELFF
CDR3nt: TGTGCCAGCAGCGTAGCCGGGAGTGGCACCGGGGAGCTGTTTTTT

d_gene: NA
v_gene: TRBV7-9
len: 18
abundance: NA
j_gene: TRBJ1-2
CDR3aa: CASSLGGDTISSNYGYTF
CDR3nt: TGTGCCAGCAGCTTGGGTGGGGACACGATAAGTTCTAACTATGGCTACACCTTC

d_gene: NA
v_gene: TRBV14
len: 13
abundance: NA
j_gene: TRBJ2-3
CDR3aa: CASSPGLGRPQYF
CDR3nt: TGTGCCAGCAGCCCGGGCCTGGGTCGGCCGCAGTATTTT

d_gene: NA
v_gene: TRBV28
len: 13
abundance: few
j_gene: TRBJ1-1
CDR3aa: CASSFTANTEAFF
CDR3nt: TGTGCCAGCAGTTTTACAGCTAACACTGAAGCTTTCTTT

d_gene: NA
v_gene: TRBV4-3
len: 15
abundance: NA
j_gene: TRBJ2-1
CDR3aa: CASSQDAGVYNEQFF
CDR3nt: TGCGCCAGCAGCCAAGATGCAGGCGTCTACAATGAGCAGTTCTTC

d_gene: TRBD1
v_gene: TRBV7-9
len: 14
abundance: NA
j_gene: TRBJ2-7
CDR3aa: CASRSDRSSYEQYF
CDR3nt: TGTGCCAGCAGGTCGGACAGGAGTTCCTACGAGCAGTACTTC

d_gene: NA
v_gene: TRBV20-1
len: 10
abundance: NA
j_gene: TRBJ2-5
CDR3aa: CSARSETQYF
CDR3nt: TGCAGTGCTAGGAGCGAGACCCAGTACTTC

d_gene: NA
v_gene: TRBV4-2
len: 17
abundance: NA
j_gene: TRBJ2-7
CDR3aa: CASSPRGTTKAYYEQYF
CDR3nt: TGTGCCAGCAGCCCTAGAGGTACCACAAAAGCCTACTACGAGCAGTACTTC

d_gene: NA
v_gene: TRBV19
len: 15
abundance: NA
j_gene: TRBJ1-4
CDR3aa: CASSIHRVTNEKLFF
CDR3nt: TGTGCCAGTAGTATCCACAGAGTAACTAATGAAAAACTGTTTTTT

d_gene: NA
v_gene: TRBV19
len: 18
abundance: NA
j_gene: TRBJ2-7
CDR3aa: CASSILSGPNSLSYEQYF
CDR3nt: TGTGCCAGTAGTATATTATCCGGACCTAATTCCTTATCCTACGAGCAGTACTTC

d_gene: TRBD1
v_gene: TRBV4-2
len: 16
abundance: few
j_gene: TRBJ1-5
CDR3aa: CASSGRDSYSNQPQHF
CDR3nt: TGTGCCAGCAGCGGCCGGGACAGCTATAGCAATCAGCCCCAGCATTTT

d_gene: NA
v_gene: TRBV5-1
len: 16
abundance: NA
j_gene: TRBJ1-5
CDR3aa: CASSLGALGSNQPQHF
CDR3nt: TGCGCCAGCAGCTTGGGGGCACTGGGAAGCAATCAGCCCCAGCATTTT

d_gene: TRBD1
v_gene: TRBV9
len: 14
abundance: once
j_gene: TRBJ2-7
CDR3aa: CASSSQGARYEQYF
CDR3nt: TGTGCCAGCAGCTCTCAGGGGGCTAGGTACGAGCAGTACTTC

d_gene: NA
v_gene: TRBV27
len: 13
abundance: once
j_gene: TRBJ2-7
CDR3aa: CASSLGGSYEQYF
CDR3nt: TGTGCCAGCAGTTTAGGAGGGTCCTACGAGCAGTACTTC

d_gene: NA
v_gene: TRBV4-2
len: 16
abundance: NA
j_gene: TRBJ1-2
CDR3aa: CASSQGLTVKIYGYTF
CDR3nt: TGTGCCAGCAGCCAAGGACTGACAGTCAAGATTTATGGCTACACCTTC

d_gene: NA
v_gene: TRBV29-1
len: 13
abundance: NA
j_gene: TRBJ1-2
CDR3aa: CSAGTVDNYGYTF
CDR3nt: TGCAGCGCTGGGACTGTGGATAACTATGGCTACACCTTC

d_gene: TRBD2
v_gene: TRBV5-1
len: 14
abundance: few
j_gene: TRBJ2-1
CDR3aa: CASNQAGGYVEQFF
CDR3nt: TGCGCCAGCAATCAAGCGGGGGGCTATGTAGAGCAGTTCTTC

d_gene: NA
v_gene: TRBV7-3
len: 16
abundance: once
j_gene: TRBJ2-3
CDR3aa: CASSGDLGLHTDTQYF
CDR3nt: TGTGCCAGCAGCGGCGATCTGGGACTCCACACAGATACGCAGTATTTT

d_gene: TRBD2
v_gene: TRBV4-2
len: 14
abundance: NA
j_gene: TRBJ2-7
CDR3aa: CASSQIGGSYEQYF
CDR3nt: TGTGCCAGCAGCCAGATCGGGGGGAGCTACGAGCAGTACTTC

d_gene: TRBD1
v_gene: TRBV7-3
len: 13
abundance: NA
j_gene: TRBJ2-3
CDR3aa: CASSLRGGDTQYF
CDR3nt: TGTGCCAGCAGCTTAAGAGGGGGCGATACGCAGTATTTT

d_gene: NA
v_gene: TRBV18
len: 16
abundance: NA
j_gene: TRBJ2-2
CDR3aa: CASSPRADLNTGELFF
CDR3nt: TGTGCCAGCTCACCAAGGGCCGATCTGAACACCGGGGAGCTGTTTTTT

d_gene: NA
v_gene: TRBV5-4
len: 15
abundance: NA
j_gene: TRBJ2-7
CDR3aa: CASSLDSGRFYEQYF
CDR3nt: TGTGCCAGCAGCTTGGATTCTGGCAGATTTTACGAGCAGTACTTC

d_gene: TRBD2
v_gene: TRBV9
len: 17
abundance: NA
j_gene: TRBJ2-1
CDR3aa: CASSVSLADTSYNEQFF
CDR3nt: TGTGCCAGCAGCGTATCGCTAGCGGATACCTCCTACAATGAGCAGTTCTTC